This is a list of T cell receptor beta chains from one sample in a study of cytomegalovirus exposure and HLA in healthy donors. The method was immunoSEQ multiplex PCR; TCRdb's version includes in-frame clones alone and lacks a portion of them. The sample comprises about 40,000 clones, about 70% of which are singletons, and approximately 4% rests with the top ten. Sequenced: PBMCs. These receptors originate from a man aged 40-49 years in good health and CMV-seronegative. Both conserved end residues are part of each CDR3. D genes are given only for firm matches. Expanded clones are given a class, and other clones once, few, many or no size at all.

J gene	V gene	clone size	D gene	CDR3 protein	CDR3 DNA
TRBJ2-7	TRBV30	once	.	CAWTLSYEQYF	TGTGCCTGGACTCTGAGCTACGAGCAGTACTTC
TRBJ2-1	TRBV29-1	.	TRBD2	CSVELAGGPFNEQFF	TGCAGCGTTGAACTAGCGGGGGGGCCTTTTAATGAGCAGTTCTTC
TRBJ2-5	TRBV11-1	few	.	CASSLGSQETQYF	TGTGCCAGCAGCTTAGGCAGCCAAGAGACCCAGTACTTC
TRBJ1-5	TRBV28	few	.	CASSLRVDNQPQHF	TGTGCCAGCAGTTTACGGGTGGACAATCAGCCCCAGCATTTT
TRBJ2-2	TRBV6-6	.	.	CASSYWGDHTGELFF	TGTGCCAGCAGTTACTGGGGGGACCACACCGGGGAGCTGTTTTTT
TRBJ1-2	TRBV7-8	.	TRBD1	CASSPSGTGGFYGYTF	TGTGCCAGCAGCCCGAGTGGGACAGGAGGCTTCTATGGCTACACCTTC
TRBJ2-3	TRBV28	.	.	CASKMTATDTQYF	TGTGCCAGTAAGATGACAGCCACAGATACGCAGTATTTT
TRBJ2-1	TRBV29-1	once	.	CSVDLALDEQFF	TGCAGCGTTGATTTGGCCCTGGATGAGCAGTTCTTC
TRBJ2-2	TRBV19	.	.	CASSKQAAGELFF	TGTGCCAGTAGTAAGCAGGCAGCCGGGGAGCTGTTTTTT
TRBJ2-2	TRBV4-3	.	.	CASSQAQGYTGELFF	TGCGCCAGCAGCCAAGCACAGGGATACACCGGGGAGCTGTTTTTT
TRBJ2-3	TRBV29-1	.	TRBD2	CSVDKAGATDTQYF	TGCAGCGTTGACAAAGCGGGGGCGACAGATACGCAGTATTTT
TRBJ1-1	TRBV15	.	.	CATRAGWPMNTEAFF	TGTGCCACCAGAGCGGGTTGGCCCATGAACACTGAAGCTTTCTTT
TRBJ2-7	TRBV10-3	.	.	CAIRPEGFASYEQYF	TGTGCCATCAGGCCGGAGGGGTTCGCCTCCTACGAGCAGTACTTC
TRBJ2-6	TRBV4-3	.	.	CASSQAPPGANVLTF	TGCGCCAGCAGCCAAGCCCCTCCTGGGGCCAACGTCCTGACTTTC
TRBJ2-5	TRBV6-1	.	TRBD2	CASSEVAGQGGETQYF	TGTGCCAGCAGTGAAGTGGCGGGGCAGGGAGGGGAGACCCAGTACTTC
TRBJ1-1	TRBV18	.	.	CASSPAGARNTEAFF	TGTGCCAGCTCACCGGCAGGGGCGAGGAACACTGAAGCTTTCTTT
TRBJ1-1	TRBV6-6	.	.	CASSYGASNTEAFF	TGTGCCAGCAGTTACGGAGCAAGTAACACTGAAGCTTTCTTT
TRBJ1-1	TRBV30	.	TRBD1	CAWKGTGLKRNTEAFF	TGTGCCTGGAAGGGGACAGGGCTGAAGAGGAACACTGAAGCTTTCTTT
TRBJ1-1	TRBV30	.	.	CAWSVLDRMNTEAFF	TGTGCCTGGAGCGTATTGGACAGAATGAACACTGAAGCTTTCTTT
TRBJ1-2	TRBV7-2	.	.	CASSLVGSGGRYGYTF	TGTGCCAGCAGCTTAGTTGGGAGCGGGGGCCGATATGGCTACACCTTC
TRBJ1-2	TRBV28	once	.	CASSFRGALYGYTF	TGTGCCAGCAGTTTTCGGGGGGCGCTCTATGGCTACACCTTC
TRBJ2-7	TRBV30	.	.	CAWSVGSYTSYEQYF	TGTGCCTGGAGTGTCGGTAGCTATACTTCCTACGAGCAGTACTTC
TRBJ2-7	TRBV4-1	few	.	CASSQDYSGSEQYF	TGCGCCAGCAGCCAAGATTATTCGGGTTCGGAGCAGTACTTC
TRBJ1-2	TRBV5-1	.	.	CASSPRQRANYGYTF	TGCGCCAGCAGCCCAAGACAACGAGCTAACTATGGCTACACCTTC
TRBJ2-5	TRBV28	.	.	CASSPGVIQETQYF	TGTGCCAGCAGTCCCGGGGTGATCCAAGAGACCCAGTACTTC
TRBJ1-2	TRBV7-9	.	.	CSSSLARQGLGYTF	TGTTCCAGCAGCTTAGCTCGGCAGGGGCTTGGCTACACCTTC
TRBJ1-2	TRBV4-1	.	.	CASSQGGGNGYTF	TGCGCCAGCAGCCAAGGGGGGGGGAATGGCTACACCTTC
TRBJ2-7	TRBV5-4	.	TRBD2	CASRMMGRGVTSYEQYF	TGTGCCAGCAGAATGATGGGGCGGGGGGTTACCTCCTACGAGCAGTACTTC
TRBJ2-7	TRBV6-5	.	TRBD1	CASSPGGTGGNEQYF	TGTGCCAGCAGCCCAGGGGGGACAGGGGGCAACGAGCAGTACTTC
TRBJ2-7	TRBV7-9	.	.	CASSLKRDNYEQYF	TGTGCCAGCAGCCTTAAGAGGGACAACTACGAGCAGTACTTC
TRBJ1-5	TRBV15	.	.	CATSRDRVQPQHF	TGTGCCACCAGCAGAGACAGGGTACAGCCCCAGCATTTT
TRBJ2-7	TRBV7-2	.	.	CASSQNRNSYEQYF	TGTGCCAGCAGCCAAAACAGGAACTCCTACGAGCAGTACTTC
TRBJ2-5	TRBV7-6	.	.	CASSYDRRETQYF	TGTGCCAGCAGCTACGACAGGAGGGAGACCCAGTACTTC
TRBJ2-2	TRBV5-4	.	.	CASSSRDSPNTGELFF	TGTGCCAGCAGCTCCCGGGACTCTCCGAACACCGGGGAGCTGTTTTTT
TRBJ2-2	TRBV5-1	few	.	CASRSGSGELFF	TGCGCCAGCAGATCAGGGTCCGGGGAGCTGTTTTTT
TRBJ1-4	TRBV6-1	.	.	CASQNPTGTNEKLFF	TGTGCCAGCCAGAACCCCACGGGTACGAATGAAAAACTGTTTTTT
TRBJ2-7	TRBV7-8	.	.	CASSPGTTSYEQYF	TGTGCCAGCAGCCCCGGGACAACGAGCTACGAGCAGTACTTC
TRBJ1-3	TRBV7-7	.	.	CAVRGDTRSGNTIYF	TGTGCTGTACGGGGGGACACCCGCTCTGGAAACACCATATATTTT
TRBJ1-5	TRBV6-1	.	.	CASSELGRGSNQPQHF	TGTGCCAGCAGTGAACTAGGCCGGGGGAGCAATCAGCCCCAGCATTTT
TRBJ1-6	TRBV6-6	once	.	CASKVERSSPLHF	TGTGCCAGCAAGGTAGAAAGGAGTTCACCCCTCCACTTT
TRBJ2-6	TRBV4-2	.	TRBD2	CASSQETSGSSGANVLTF	TGTGCCAGCAGCCAAGAGACTAGCGGAAGCTCTGGGGCCAACGTCCTGACTTTC
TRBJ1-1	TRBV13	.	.	CASSFAGRIEAFF	TGTGCCAGCAGCTTCGCAGGCCGAATCGAAGCTTTCTTT
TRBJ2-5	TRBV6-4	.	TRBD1	CASSEQGQGETQYF	TGTGCCAGCAGTGAGCAGGGACAGGGAGAGACCCAGTACTTC
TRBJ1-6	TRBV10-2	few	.	CATQLLQGYNSPLHF	TGCGCCACCCAACTTCTACAGGGTTATAATTCACCCCTCCACTTT
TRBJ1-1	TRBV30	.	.	CAWSVRVRTEAFF	TGTGCCTGGAGTGTACGGGTTAGGACTGAAGCTTTCTTT
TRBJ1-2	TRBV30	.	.	CAWSVQGQGYGYTF	TGTGCCTGGAGTGTACAGGGCCAGGGGTATGGCTACACCTTC
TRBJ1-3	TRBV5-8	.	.	CASSPGQGWSGNTIYF	TGTGCCAGCAGCCCGGGTCAGGGGTGGTCTGGAAACACCATATATTTT
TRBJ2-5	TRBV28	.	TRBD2	CASSLESRGGQETQYF	TGTGCCAGCAGTTTAGAGTCGCGGGGGGGCCAAGAGACCCAGTACTTC
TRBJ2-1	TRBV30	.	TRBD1	CAPIGTGGGNEQFF	TGTGCCCCTATCGGTACAGGGGGTGGCAATGAGCAGTTCTTC
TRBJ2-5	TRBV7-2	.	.	CASAYSELALLGGETQYF	TGTGCCAGCGCCTATTCCGAGCTGGCCCTACTAGGGGGAGAGACCCAGTACTTC
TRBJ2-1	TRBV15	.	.	CATSRSLRTRFF	TGTGCCACCAGCAGAAGTCTCCGAACTCGGTTCTTC
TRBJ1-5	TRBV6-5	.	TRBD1	CASSYSGTGNQPQHF	TGTGCCAGCAGTTACTCCGGGACAGGCAATCAGCCCCAGCATTTT